The source of this TCR beta chain is a study of T cells expressing NK-cell markers. On the study more broadly: It was sorted CD3+CD56-NKG2C+, CD3+CD56+NKG2C- and CD3+CD56+NKG2C+ T cells that provided the TCR beta repertoires.

Study-wide points: Top CD8+ clonotypes included the dominant CD3+CD56+NKG2C+ clonotypes in several donors. Similarly, these clonotypes led the CD3+CD56-NKG2C+ fraction as well in several donors.

TCRdb reanalyzed the 5' RACE reads, giving one entry per CDR3 protein sequence and no DNA. This sample carries some 140,000 distinct CDR3 sequences, with 37% going to the ten biggest clones. Germline V gene lookup returns CDR1 DFQATT and CDR2 SNEGSKA (reference sequence). This CDR3 contains 13 residues. As concerns this clonotype: Its target is unknown.

The V call is TRBV20-1, the J call TRBJ2-7. The specimen was blood T cells: a sorted CD56 or NKG2C T cell subset, CD4+ or CD8+ T cells, or bulk PBMC T cells (not recorded which). The source is a woman aged 50 to 60 in good health. The chain's CDR3 is CSARDEEKYEQYF.